Listed here are 26 T cell receptor beta chains from one sample, sequenced in a study of cytomegalovirus exposure and HLA in healthy donors. Primers: 60 Vbeta forward and 13 Jbeta reverse. Sequencing used immunoSEQ multiplex PCR; TCRdb keeps in-frame clones, though not all of them. The sample records around 200,000 clones, 75% to 90% being singletons. Material for sequencing was PBMCs. The origin of the receptors is a man aged 40-55 years in good health and CMV-seropositive.

This sequence joins TRBV18 and TRBJ2-2; weak D call: TRBD1 (6 bases). The germline V gene has CDR1 KGHSH and CDR2 LQKENI. The V and J ends lost 3 bases and 2 bases respectively, with 7 bases between them. This CDR3 comprises 14 residues. The CDR3 nucleotides are TGTGCCAGCTCACCGGACAGAAACACCGGGGAGCTGTTTTTT. Its protein product is CASSPDRNTGELFF. The variable domain in full, with the rest retrieved from reference TRBV18 and TRBJ2-2, is NAGVMQNPRHLVRRRGQEARLRCSPMKGHSHVYWYRQLPEEGLKFMVYLQKENIIDESGMPKERFSAEFPKEGPSILRIQQVVRGDSAAYFCASSPDRNTGELFFGEGSRLTVL.

The chain carries TRBV2 and TRBJ2-7, with a possible D match to TRBD1 (5 bases). The V end was cut by 8 bases, the J end by 2 bases, with 10 bases between. Germline V CDR1 and CDR2: SNHLY, FYNNEI. This CDR3 contains 12 residues. DNA of the CDR3: TGTGCCAGCGGGGCGACGACCTACGAGCAGTACTTC. It encodes CASGATTYEQYF.

The chain uses TRBV4-2 and TRBJ2-7; D not certain. The V gene lost 1 base and the J gene lost 4 bases, with 11 bases spanning the gap. CDR3 size: 14 residues. The germline gives CDR1 LGHNA, CDR2 YNFKEQ. The CDR3 nucleotides read TGTGCCAGCAGCCAAGCCCCAACTTATTACGAGCAGTACTTC. Encoded protein: CASSQAPTYYEQYF.

The J gene is TRBJ2-7, the V gene TRBV21-1; the table assigns TRBD1, which was not confirmed against the DNA. TRBV21-1 corresponds to a pseudogene. The CDR3 covers 17 residues. CDR3 amino acids: CASSKGQGAQSSYEQYF. CDR3 in DNA: TGTGCCAGCAGCAAAGGACAGGGGGCCCAGAGCTCCTACGAGCAGTACTTC.

This rearrangement joins TRBV7-6 to TRBJ2-1, with 11 bases identical to TRBD2. Germline-derived CDR1 and CDR2 are SGHVS and FNYEAQ. Trimming cost V 1 base and J 9 bases; bases outside gene matches: 5. The CDR3 covers 15 residues. CDR3 sequence reads: CASSLGLAGGSEQFF. In DNA, the CDR3 is TGTGCCAGCAGCTTAGGGCTAGCGGGGGGAAGTGAGCAGTTCTTC.

The chain recombines TRBV5-4 with TRBJ2-7; D possibly corresponds to TRBD1 (5 bases). Trimming pared 0 bases from V and 0 bases from J, leaving 13 bases between. The length of the CDR3 is 16 residues. The germline V gene encodes CDR1 SGHNT and CDR2 YYREEE (reference sequence). CDR3 DNA: TGTGCCAGCAGCTTGGGGGGCAGCTCGAGCTCCTACGAGCAGTACTTC. It encodes CASSLGGSSSSYEQYF.

Details on this clone: At one of its ends the junction is not consistent with the germline gene, which may arise from a read error. The CDR3 reads CASSRGTGQSYEQYF. The CDR3 DNA follows: TGTGCTAGCAGCCGGGGAACAGGGCAATCCTACGAGCAGTACTTC. The rearrangement joins TRBV7-7 to TRBJ2-7, with D possibly being TRBD1 (6 bases). Germline V CDR1 and CDR2: SSHAT, FNYEAQ (reference sequence). This CDR3 has 15 amino acids.

V is TRBV2 and J is TRBJ2-5; TRBD2 matches at 7 bases. Per the germline V gene, CDR1 is SNHLY and CDR2 is FYNNEI. After removal of 5 bases from V and 3 bases from J, the junction contained 12 bases not matched to a gene. The CDR3 consists of 16 residues. CDR3 loop: CASSPFPGGGKETQYF. The CDR3 DNA reads TGTGCCAGCAGTCCTTTTCCTGGGGGGGGGAAAGAGACCCAGTACTTC.

This clone came up a few times. This rearrangement joins TRBV9 to TRBJ1-3; perhaps TRBD1 as D (5 bases). CDR1 is SGDLS, CDR2 YYNGEE, per germline. V lost 4 bases and J 0 bases, leaving 26 bases between the germline ends. The CDR3 has 20 residues. The CDR3 coding sequence is TGTGCCAGCAGCCCCCGGGGCCTAGCGCCCACGGGCCACTCTGGAAACACCATATATTTT. This translates into CASSPRGLAPTGHSGNTIYF.

The rearrangement joins TRBV27 to TRBJ1-6; TRBD1 is a possible D gene (6 bases). Trimming removed 8 bases at V and 9 bases at J, with 14 bases between. This CDR3 is built from 13 residues. Per germline, CDR1 MNHEY and CDR2 SMNVEV (reference sequence). The CDR3 bases are TGTGCCAGCCGGACGGGGGGCGCTTCACCCCTCCACTTT. Encoded protein: CASRTGGASPLHF.

V and J are TRBV10-3 and TRBJ1-4; possibly TRBD1 for D (6 bases). The CDR3 runs 15 residues. V lost 5 bases and J 8 bases, leaving 18 bases between the germline ends. In germline, CDR1 is ENHRY, CDR2 SYGVKD. In DNA form, the CDR3 reads TGTGCCATCAGTACCCGGGGGGCTTTAGGAGAAAAACTGTTTTTT. It codes for CAISTRGALGEKLFF.

The rearrangement uses TRBV6-1 and TRBJ1-2; D may be TRBD1 (5 bases). Per the germline V gene, CDR1 is MNHNS and CDR2 is SASEGT. V lost 7 bases to trimming and J lost 4 bases, with 10 bases between them. There are 12 residues in the CDR3. The CDR3 loop is CASNVGGYGYTF. The CDR3 DNA follows: TGTGCCAGCAATGTGGGGGGCTATGGCTACACCTTC.

The CDR3: CSVTRQGLYEQYF. CDR3 DNA: TGCAGCGTAACCCGACAGGGACTCTACGAGCAGTACTTC. The genes are TRBV29-1 and TRBJ2-7; possible D gene TRBD1, 7 bases. With 6 bases removed from V and 3 bases from J, the gap between germline ends came to 15 bases. This CDR3 has 13 amino acids. Germline values: CDR1 SQVTM, CDR2 ANQGSEA.

The J gene is TRBJ1-1, the V gene TRBV19; D possibly corresponds to TRBD1 (6 bases). The CDR3 covers 14 residues. V lost 6 bases, J lost 3 bases, and 14 bases lay in between. CDR1 and CDR2 (germline): LNHDA, SQIVND (reference sequence). CDR3 sequence reads: CASSIWGLDTEAFF. The CDR3 DNA is TGTGCCAGTAGCATTTGGGGGCTGGACACTGAAGCTTTCTTT.

The table lists this clone with a few counts. J is TRBJ1-1 and V is TRBV5-1; D unresolved. V shed 3 bases and J shed 2 bases, with 8 bases lying between them. CDR1 SGHRS and CDR2 YFSETQ come from the germline V gene. The CDR3 is made up of 13 amino acids. CDR3 region: CASSSTVNTEAFF. The CDR3 DNA reads TGCGCCAGCAGCTCCACAGTTAACACTGAAGCTTTCTTT.

V and J are TRBV5-6 and TRBJ2-2, with 14 bases that match TRBD2. The CDR3 has 17 amino acids. Trimming took 4 bases from V and 5 from J; bases not matched to a gene: 7. Per the germline V gene, CDR1 is SGHDT and CDR2 is YYEEEE. The CDR3 loop is CASSPRGLAGATGELFF. The CDR3 DNA follows: TGTGCCAGCAGCCCCAGGGGACTAGCGGGGGCGACCGGGGAGCTGTTTTTT.

A few counts support this clone. The chain has TRBV7-2 and TRBJ2-3; the D gene is possibly TRBD1 (5 bases). The germline CDR1 and CDR2 sequences are SGHTA and FQGNSA. V lost 5 bases and J lost 14, with 17 bases in between. The CDR3 extends over 12 amino acids. CDR3 region: CASSPRGPRAYF. The CDR3 DNA reads as TGTGCCAGCAGCCCGCGTGGTCCCAGGGCGTATTTT. Using reference TRBV7-2 and TRBJ2-3 for the parts outside the CDR3, the full variable domain is GAGVSQSPSNKVTEKGKDVELRCDPISGHTALYWYRQSLGQGLEFLIYFQGNSAPDKSGLPSDRFSAERTGGSVSTLTIQRTQQEDSAVYLCASSPRGPRAYFGPGTRLTVL.

The V gene is TRBV5-1, the J gene TRBJ1-1, with D tentatively TRBD1 (5 bases). Germline lookup yields CDR1 SGHRS and CDR2 YFSETQ. V shed 4 bases and J shed 1 base, with 17 bases lying between them. The CDR3 is made up of 16 amino acids. This CDR3 reads CASSPSFGHQNTEAFF. CDR3 nucleotides: TGCGCCAGCAGCCCTTCGTTTGGACACCAGAACACTGAAGCTTTCTTT.

The V call is TRBV7-3, the J call TRBJ2-7; a weak D match, TRBD2 (7 bases). CDR1 and CDR2 from the germline V gene are SGHTA and FQGTGA. This CDR3 is 12 amino acids long. The V and J ends lost 4 bases and 7 bases respectively, with 11 bases between them. The CDR3 is CASSWGGGEQYF. The CDR3 coding sequence is TGTGCCAGCAGCTGGGGGGGCGGTGAGCAGTACTTC.

This clone has more than one count but fewer than ten. The V and J genes are TRBV5-4 and TRBJ2-2, with D tentatively TRBD2 (7 bases). V lost 0 bases, J lost 0 bases, and 9 bases lay in between. The CDR3 length is 16 residues. Germline V CDR1 and CDR2: SGHNT, YYREEE (reference sequence). CDR3 residues: CASSLVGGPNTGELFF. The DNA for the CDR3 is TGTGCCAGCAGCTTGGTGGGGGGGCCGAACACCGGGGAGCTGTTTTTT.

This chain links TRBV6-1 with TRBJ1-6; 9 bases align to TRBD1. CDR3 length: 15 residues. Germline-derived CDR1 and CDR2 are MNHNS and SASEGT. After removal of 6 bases from V and 7 bases from J, the junction contained 7 bases not matched to a gene. CDR3 sequence: CASRGGQGGNSPLHF. CDR3 DNA sequence: TGTGCCAGCAGGGGGGGACAGGGTGGAAATTCACCCCTCCACTTT.

The chain joins TRBV6-4 to TRBJ2-2, with 7 positions matching TRBD1. Per the germline V gene, CDR1 is MRHNA and CDR2 is SNTAGT. The CDR3 contains 16 residues. V gave up 0 bases and J gave up 4 bases; unmatched junction bases: 5. CDR3 in amino acids: CASSDSRQGRTGELFF. The CDR3, as DNA: TGTGCCAGCAGTGACTCTCGACAGGGCCGCACCGGGGAGCTGTTTTTT.

The V gene is TRBV30, the J gene TRBJ1-1; the match to TRBD1 covers 9 bases. Germline V gene lookup returns CDR1 GTSNPN and CDR2 SVGIG (reference sequence). This CDR3 has 15 residues. The V segment lost 0 bases and the J segment 7 bases; nucleotides outside the gene matches: 9. The CDR3 DNA sequence: TGTGCCTGGAGTGTACTAAAACAGGGGGCCCGTGAAGCTTTCTTT. This encodes CAWSVLKQGAREAFF.

The rearrangement joins TRBV5-4 to TRBJ2-2; 11 nucleotides match TRBD1. Germline trimming cut 9 bases from V and 5 bases from J; bases unmatched to any gene: 12. The CDR3 has 16 residues. CDR1 and CDR2 from the germline V gene are SGHNT and YYREEE (reference sequence). The DNA of the CDR3 is TGTGCCACCCGAAGGCCGGGGACAGGGGGTACCGGGGAGCTGTTTTTT. This codes for CATRRPGTGGTGELFF.

The table lists this clone with a few counts. Here the CDR3 reads CASSLRGSGGWETQYF. The CDR3 bases are TGTGCCAGCAGCCTCCGAGGTAGCGGGGGCTGGGAGACCCAGTACTTC. The V and J genes are TRBV27 and TRBJ2-5, with TRBD2 matching over 9 bases. The CDR3 length is 16 residues. With 6 bases clipped from V and 5 bases from J, the junction kept 13 bases outside the gene matches. From germline, CDR1 is MNHEY and CDR2 SMNVEV (reference sequence).

The chain carries TRBV7-9 and TRBJ2-7; 14 nucleotides line up with TRBD2. Germline V gives CDR1 SEHNR, CDR2 FQNEAQ (reference sequence). Germline trimming cut 1 base from V and 2 bases from J; bases unmatched to any gene: 4. There are 17 residues in the CDR3. The CDR3 region is CASSLGLAGGPAYEQYF. The CDR3 nucleotides read TGTGCCAGCAGCTTAGGACTAGCGGGGGGGCCTGCCTACGAGCAGTACTTC.